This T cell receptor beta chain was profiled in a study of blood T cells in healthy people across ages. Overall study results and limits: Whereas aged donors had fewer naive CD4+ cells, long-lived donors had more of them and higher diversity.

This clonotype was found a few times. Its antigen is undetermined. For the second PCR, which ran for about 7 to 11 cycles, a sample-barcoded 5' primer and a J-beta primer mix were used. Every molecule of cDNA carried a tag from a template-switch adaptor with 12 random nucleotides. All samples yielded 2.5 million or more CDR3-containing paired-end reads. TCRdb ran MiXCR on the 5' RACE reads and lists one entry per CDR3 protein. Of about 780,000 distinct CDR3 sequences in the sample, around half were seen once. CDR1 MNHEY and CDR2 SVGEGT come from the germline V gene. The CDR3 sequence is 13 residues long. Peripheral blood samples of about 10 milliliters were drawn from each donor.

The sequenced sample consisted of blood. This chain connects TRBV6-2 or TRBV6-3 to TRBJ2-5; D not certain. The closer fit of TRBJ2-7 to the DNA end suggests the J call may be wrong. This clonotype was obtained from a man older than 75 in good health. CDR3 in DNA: TGTGCCAGCAGTTATTCAGCGTTTAACGAGCAGTACTTC. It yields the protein CASSYSAFNEQYF.